The clone carrying this T cell receptor beta chain was seen at least ten times. Its antigen is unknown. The unsorted libraries originated from 2 million PBMCs that had been stored at -80 C. This sample is drawn from a study of neurological immune-mediated disorders. Study observations and caveats: The multiple sclerosis repertoire cluster was associated with no clinical or MRI feature.

TCRdb fed the 5' RACE reads into MiXCR, producing one record per CDR3 protein. The sample lists more than 40,000 distinct CDR3 sequences, approximately 3% occurring once. This CDR3 has 17 residues. Trimming removed 4 bases from V and 5 bases from J; junction bases left unmatched: 11. Germline V gene lookup returns CDR1 SEHNR and CDR2 FQNEAQ (reference sequence). The chain combines TRBV7-9 with TRBJ2-3, with 11 bases lining up with TRBD2. The source material was PBMCs. The sequence derives from a woman aged 50 to 60 with multiple sclerosis. The CDR3 loop reads CASSSQPRLAGLDTQYF. In DNA form, the CDR3 reads TGTGCCAGCAGCTCACAACCGAGACTAGCGGGGCTAGATACGCAGTATTTT. Full variable domain (outside the CDR3, taken from reference TRBV7-9 and TRBJ2-3): DTGVSQNPRHKITKRGQNVTFRCDPISEHNRLYWYRQTLGQGPEFLTYFQNEAQLEKSRLLSDRFSAERPKGSFSTLEIQRTEQGDSAMYLCASSSQPRLAGLDTQYFGPGTRLTVL.